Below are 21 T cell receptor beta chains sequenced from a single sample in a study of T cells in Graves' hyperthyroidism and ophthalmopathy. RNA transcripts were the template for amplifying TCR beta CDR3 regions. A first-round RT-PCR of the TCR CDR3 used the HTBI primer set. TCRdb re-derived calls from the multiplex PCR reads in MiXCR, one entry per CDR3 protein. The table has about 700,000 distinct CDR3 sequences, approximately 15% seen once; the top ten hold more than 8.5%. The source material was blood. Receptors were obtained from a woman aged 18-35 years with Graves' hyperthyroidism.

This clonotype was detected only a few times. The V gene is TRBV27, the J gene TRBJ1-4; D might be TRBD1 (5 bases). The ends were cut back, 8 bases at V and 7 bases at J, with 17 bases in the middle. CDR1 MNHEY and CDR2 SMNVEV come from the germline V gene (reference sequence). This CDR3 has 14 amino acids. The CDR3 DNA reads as TGTGCCAGCGGACATTACGATGGAGGTGAAAAACTGTTTTTT. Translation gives CASGHYDGGEKLFF.

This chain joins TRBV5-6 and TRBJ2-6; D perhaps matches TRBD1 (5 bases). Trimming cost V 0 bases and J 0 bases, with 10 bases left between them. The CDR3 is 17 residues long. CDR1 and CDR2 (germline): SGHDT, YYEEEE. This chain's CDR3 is CASSLVGHSSGANVLTF. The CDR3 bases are TGTGCCAGCAGCTTGGTCGGACACAGCTCTGGGGCCAACGTCCTGACTTTC.

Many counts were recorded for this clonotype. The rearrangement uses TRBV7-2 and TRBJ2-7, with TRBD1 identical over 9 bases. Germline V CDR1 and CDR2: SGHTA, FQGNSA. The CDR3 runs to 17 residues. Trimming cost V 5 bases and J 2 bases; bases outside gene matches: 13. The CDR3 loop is CASSPHLGQGLTYEQYF. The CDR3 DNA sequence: TGTGCCAGCAGCCCTCACCTCGGACAGGGGTTAACCTACGAGCAGTACTTC.

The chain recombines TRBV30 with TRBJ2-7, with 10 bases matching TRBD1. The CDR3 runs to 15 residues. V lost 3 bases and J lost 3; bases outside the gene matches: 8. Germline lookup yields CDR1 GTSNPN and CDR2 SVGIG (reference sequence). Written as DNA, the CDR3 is TGTGCCTGGAGCCGGGACAGGGGATTTGGCTACGAGCAGTACTTC. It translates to CAWSRDRGFGYEQYF.

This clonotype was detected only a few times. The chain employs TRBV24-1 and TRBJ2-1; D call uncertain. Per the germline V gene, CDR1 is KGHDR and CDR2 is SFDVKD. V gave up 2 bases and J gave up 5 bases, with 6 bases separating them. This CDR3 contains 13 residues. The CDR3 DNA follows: TGTGCCACCAGTGATTGGCGAAACAATGAGCAGTTCTTC. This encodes CATSDWRNNEQFF.

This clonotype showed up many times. For the CDR3, the DNA is TGCGCCAGCAGACTACTAACCGCGAACACCGGGGAGCTGTTTTTT. It translates to CASRLLTANTGELFF. The chain combines TRBV5-1 with TRBJ2-2; D unclear. The CDR3 loop spans 15 amino acids. Germline-derived CDR1 and CDR2 are SGHRS and YFSETQ. Trimming took off 5 bases at V and 0 bases at J, with 11 bases between the two ends.

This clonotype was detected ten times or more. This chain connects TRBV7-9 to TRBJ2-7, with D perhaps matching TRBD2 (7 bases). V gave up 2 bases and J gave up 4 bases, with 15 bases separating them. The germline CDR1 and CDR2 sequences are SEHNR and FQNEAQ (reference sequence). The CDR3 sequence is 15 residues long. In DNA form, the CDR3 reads TGTGCCAGCAGCTTATCGGGGGGCTGGGGATACGAGCAGTACTTC. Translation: CASSLSGGWGYEQYF.

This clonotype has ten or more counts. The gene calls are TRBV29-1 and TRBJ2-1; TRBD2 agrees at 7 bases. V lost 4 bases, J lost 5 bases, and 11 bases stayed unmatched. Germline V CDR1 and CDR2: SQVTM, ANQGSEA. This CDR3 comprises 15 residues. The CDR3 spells CSVAPRRESNNEQFF. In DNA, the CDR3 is TGCAGCGTTGCGCCGCGGCGGGAGTCTAACAATGAGCAGTTCTTC.

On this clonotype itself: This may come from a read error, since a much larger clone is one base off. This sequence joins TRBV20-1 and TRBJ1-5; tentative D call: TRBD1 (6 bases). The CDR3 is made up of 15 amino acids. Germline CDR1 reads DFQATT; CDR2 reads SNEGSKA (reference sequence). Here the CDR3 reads CSASSATQGRGNQRF. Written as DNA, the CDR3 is TGCAGTGCTAGTTCGGCTACTCAGGGCAGGGGAAACCAGCGTTTT.

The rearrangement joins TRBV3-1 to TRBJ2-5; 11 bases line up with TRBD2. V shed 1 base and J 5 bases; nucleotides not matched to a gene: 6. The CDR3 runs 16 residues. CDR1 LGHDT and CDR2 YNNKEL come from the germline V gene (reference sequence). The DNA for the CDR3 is TGTGCCAGCAGCCAAGTTACTAGCGGGAGACAGGAGACCCAGTACTTC. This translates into CASSQVTSGRQETQYF.

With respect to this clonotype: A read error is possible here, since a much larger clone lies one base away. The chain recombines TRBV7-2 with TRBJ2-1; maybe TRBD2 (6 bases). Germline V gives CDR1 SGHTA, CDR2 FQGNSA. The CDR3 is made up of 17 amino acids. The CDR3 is CASSLRAGGASYNERFF. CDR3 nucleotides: TGTGCCAGCAGCTTAAGGGCCGGCGGGGCCTCCTACAATGAGCGGTTCTTC.

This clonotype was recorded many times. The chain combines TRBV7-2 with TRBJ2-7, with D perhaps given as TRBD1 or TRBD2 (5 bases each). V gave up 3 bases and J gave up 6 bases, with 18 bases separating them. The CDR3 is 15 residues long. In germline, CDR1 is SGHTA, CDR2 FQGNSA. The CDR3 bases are TGTGCCAGCAGCTTGTTGGGGGTAGGGTACCGCGAGCAGTACTTC. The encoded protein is CASSLLGVGYREQYF.

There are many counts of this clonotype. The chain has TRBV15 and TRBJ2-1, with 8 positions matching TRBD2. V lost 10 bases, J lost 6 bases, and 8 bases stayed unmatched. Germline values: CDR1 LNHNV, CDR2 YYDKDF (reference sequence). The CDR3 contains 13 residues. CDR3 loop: CAIQREWINEQFF. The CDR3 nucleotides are TGTGCCATCCAGCGGGAGTGGATCAATGAGCAGTTCTTC.

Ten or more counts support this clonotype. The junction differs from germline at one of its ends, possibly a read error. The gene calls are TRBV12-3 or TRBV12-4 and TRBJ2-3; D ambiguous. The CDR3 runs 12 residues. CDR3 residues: CASSLATDTQYF. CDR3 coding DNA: TGCGCCAGCAGCTTGGCCACAGATACGCAGTATTTT.

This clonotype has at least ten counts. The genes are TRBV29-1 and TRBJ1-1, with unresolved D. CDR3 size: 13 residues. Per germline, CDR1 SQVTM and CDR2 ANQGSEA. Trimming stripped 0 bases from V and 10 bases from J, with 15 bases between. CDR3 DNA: TGCAGCGTTGAAGATCCTTGGACCGAAGGAGCTTTCTTT. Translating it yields CSVEDPWTEGAFF.

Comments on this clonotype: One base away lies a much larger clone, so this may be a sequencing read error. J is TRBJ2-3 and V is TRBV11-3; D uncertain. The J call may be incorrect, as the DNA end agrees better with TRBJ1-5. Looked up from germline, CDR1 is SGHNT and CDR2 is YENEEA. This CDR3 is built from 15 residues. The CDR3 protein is CASSSTSMTADTQHF. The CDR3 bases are TGTGCCAGCAGCTCGACTAGTATGACCGCAGATACGCAGCATTTT.

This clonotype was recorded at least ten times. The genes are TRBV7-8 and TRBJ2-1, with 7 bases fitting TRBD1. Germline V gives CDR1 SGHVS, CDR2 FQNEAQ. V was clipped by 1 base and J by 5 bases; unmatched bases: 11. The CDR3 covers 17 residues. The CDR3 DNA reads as TGTGCCAGCAGCTTAGGGGTACAGGGGATTAGTAACAATGAGCAGTTCTTC. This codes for CASSLGVQGISNNEQFF.

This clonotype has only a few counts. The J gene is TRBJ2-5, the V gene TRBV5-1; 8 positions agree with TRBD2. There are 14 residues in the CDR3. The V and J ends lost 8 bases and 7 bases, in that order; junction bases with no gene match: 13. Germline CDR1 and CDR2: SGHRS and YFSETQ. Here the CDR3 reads CASNPREGLGTQYF. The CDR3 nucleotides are TGCGCCAGTAACCCCCGGGAGGGCCTTGGGACCCAGTACTTC. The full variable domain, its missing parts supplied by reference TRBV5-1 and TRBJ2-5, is KAGVTQTPRYLIKTRGQQVTLSCSPISGHRSVSWYQQTPGQGLQFLFEYFSETQRNKGNFPGRFSGRQFSNSRSEMNVSTLELGDSALYLCASNPREGLGTQYFGPGTRLLVL.

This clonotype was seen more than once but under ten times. DNA of the CDR3: TGCGCCAGCAGCCAAGATGTCGCAGGGGGTGATGAGCAGTTCTTC. Translating gives CASSQDVAGGDEQFF. This sequence joins TRBV4-1 and TRBJ2-1; 7 bases line up with TRBD1. Germline V gene lookup returns CDR1 MGHRA and CDR2 YSYEKL. Trimming took 0 bases from V and 8 from J; bases not matched to a gene: 7. This CDR3 spans 15 amino acids.

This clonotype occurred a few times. The CDR3 DNA reads as TGTGCCTGGAGTCTCGGACTAGCCGTCGGTGAGCAGTTCTTC. Its protein product is CAWSLGLAVGEQFF. The chain joins TRBV30 to TRBJ2-1; the match to TRBD2 covers 8 bases. The CDR3 loop spans 14 amino acids. Per germline, CDR1 GTSNPN and CDR2 SVGIG (reference sequence). The V gene end was trimmed by 2 bases and the J gene end by 9 bases; junction bases not matched to a gene: 9.

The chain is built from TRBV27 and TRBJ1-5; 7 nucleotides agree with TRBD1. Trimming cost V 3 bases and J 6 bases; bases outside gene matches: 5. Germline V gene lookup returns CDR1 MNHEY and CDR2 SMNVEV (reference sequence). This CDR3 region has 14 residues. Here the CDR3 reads CASSFGGTAQPQHF. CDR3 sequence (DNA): TGTGCCAGCAGTTTCGGCGGGACAGCTCAGCCCCAGCATTTT.